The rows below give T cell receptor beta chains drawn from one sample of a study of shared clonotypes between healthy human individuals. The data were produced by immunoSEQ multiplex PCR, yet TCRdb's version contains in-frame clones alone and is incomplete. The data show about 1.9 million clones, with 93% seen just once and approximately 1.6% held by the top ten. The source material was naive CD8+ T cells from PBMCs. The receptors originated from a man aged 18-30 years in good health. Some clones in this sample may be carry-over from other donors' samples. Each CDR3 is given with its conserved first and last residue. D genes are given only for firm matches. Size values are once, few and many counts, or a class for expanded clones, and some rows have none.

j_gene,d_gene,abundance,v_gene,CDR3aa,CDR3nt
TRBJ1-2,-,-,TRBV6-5,CASSYDSYGYTF,TGTGCCAGCAGTTACGATTCATATGGCTACACCTTC
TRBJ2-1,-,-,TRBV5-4,CASHWEGQEFF,TGTGCCAGCCACTGGGAGGGACAGGAGTTCTTC
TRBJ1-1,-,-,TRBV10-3,CAIKEGLNTEAFF,TGTGCCATCAAGGAGGGTTTGAACACTGAAGCTTTCTTT
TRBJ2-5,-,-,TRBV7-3,CASSMGGGQGETQYF,TGTGCCAGCAGCATGGGCGGCGGCCAGGGAGAGACCCAGTACTTC
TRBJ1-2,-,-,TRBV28,CASSSLDEGSGYTF,TGTGCCAGCAGTTCACTGGACGAGGGAAGTGGCTACACCTTC
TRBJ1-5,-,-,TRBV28,CASSLGGGEGQPQHF,TGTGCCAGCAGTTTGGGGGGGGGCGAGGGTCAGCCCCAGCATTTT
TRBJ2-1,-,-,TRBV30,CAWSTGNGDEQFF,TGTGCCTGGAGCACAGGGAATGGGGATGAGCAGTTCTTC
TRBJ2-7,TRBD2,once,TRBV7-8,CASSSPGTSGSSYEQYF,TGTGCCAGCAGCTCCCCCGGGACTAGCGGGAGCTCCTACGAGCAGTACTTC
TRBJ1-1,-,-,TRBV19,CASSRLQGMNTEAFF,TGTGCCAGTTCCAGATTACAAGGCATGAACACTGAAGCTTTCTTT
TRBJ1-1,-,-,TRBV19,CASSMRAVDTEAFF,TGTGCCAGTAGTATGAGGGCGGTAGACACTGAAGCTTTCTTT
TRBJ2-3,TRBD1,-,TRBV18,CASSPAWGQGVGDTQYF,TGTGCCAGCTCACCCGCGTGGGGACAGGGGGTCGGTGATACGCAGTATTTT
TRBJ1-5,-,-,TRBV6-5,CASSARTNQPQHF,TGTGCCAGCAGTGCCCGGACCAATCAGCCCCAGCATTTT
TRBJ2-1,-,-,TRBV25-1,CASSDGGGKTNEQFF,TGTGCCAGCAGTGATGGGGGGGGCAAAACTAATGAGCAGTTCTTC
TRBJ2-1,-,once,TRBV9,CASSVSQRTLTYNEQFF,TGTGCCAGCAGCGTATCCCAGCGGACCCTAACCTACAATGAGCAGTTCTTC
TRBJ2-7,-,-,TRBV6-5,CASSYSVEGMRYEQYF,TGTGCCAGCAGTTACTCAGTCGAGGGGATGAGGTACGAGCAGTACTTC
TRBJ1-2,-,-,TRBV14,CASSQGLWGGLTF,TGTGCCAGCAGCCAAGGGTTGTGGGGCGGCCTCACCTTC
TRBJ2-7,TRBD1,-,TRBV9,CASSELGQASSYEQYF,TGTGCCAGCAGTGAACTCGGACAGGCTAGCTCCTACGAGCAGTACTTC